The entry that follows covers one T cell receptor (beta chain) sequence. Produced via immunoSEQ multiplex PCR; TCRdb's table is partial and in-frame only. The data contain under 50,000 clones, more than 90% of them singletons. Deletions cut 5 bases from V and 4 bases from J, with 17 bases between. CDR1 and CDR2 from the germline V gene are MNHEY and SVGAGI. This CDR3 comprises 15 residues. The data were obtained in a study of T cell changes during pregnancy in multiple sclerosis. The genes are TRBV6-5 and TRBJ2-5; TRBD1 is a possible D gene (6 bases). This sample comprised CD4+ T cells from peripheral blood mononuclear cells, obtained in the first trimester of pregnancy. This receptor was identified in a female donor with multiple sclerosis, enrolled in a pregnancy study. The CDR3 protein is CASSPHRVILETQYF. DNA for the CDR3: TGTGCCAGCAGTCCACACAGGGTAATTTTAGAGACCCAGTACTTC.